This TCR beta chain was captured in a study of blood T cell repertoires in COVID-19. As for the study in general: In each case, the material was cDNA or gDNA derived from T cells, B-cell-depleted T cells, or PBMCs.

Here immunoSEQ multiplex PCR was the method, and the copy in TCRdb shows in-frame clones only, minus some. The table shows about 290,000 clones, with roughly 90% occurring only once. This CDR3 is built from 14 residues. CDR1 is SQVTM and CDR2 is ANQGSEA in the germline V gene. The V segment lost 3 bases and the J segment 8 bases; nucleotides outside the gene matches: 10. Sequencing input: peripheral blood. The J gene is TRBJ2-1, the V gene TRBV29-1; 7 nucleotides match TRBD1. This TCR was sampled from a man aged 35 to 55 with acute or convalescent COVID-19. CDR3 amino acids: CSVERGQIWDEQFF. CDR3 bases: TGCAGCGTTGAGAGGGGACAGATTTGGGATGAGCAGTTCTTC.